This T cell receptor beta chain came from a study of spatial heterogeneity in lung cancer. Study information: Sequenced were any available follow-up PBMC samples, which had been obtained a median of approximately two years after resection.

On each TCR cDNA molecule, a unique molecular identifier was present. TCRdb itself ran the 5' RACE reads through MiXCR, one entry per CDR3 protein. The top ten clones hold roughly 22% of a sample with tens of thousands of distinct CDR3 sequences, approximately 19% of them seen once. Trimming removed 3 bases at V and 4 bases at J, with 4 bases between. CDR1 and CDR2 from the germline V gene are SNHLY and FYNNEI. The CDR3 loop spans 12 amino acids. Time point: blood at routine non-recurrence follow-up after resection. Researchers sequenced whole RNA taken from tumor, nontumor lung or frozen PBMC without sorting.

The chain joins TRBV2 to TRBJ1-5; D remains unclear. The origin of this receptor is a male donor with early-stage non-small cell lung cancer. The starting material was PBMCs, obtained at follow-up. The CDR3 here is CASSDTNQPQHF. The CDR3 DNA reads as TGTGCCAGCAGTGATACGAATCAGCCCCAGCATTTT.